The 9 T cell receptor beta chains listed next were all sequenced from one sample in a study of blood T cell repertoires in COVID-19. The protocol was immunoSEQ multiplex PCR, while the TCRdb copy is restricted to in-frame clones and leaves out a portion. The sample carries about 71,000 clones, about 86% recorded once. The specimen sequenced was peripheral blood. The receptors were gathered from a man aged 50 to 60 with active COVID-19.

The chain combines TRBV18 with TRBJ2-1, with 8 nucleotides matching TRBD2. CDR1 is KGHSH and CDR2 is LQKENI in the germline V gene. The length of the CDR3 is 14 residues. Trimming cost V 5 bases and J 10 bases; bases outside gene matches: 10. The CDR3 DNA reads as TGTGCCAGCTCAGCGGGGGGTGGATTTAAGGAGCAGTTCTTC. It encodes CASSAGGGFKEQFF.

This clone was observed a single time. This chain connects TRBV3-1 (or the pseudogene TRBV3-2) to TRBJ2-5, with D perhaps matching TRBD1 (6 bases). CDR1 and CDR2 from the germline V gene are LGHDT and YNNKEL (reference sequence). V was shortened by 0 bases and J by 7 bases, with 18 bases between the two germline ends. The CDR3 has 16 residues. CDR3 coding DNA: TGTGCCAGCAGCCAAGATTTTGGGACACGGAAAGGGACCCAGTACTTC. Encoded protein: CASSQDFGTRKGTQYF.

This rearrangement joins TRBV5-1 to TRBJ1-1, with D possibly being TRBD1 (6 bases). V lost 7 bases and J lost 3, with 16 bases in between. CDR3 length equals 14 residues. Germline-derived CDR1 and CDR2 are SGHRS and YFSETQ. The CDR3 sequence is CASLGGPADTEAFF. As DNA, the CDR3 is TGCGCCAGCTTAGGGGGTCCCGCGGACACTGAAGCTTTCTTT.

The CDR3 sequence: CASSFQSSGSFADTQYF. The CDR3 coding sequence is TGTGCCAGCAGCTTCCAGTCTAGCGGGAGTTTCGCAGATACGCAGTATTTT. This chain links TRBV11-3 with TRBJ2-3, with 10 bases fitting TRBD2. CDR1 is SGHNT, CDR2 YENEEA, per germline. This CDR3 contains 17 residues. V dropped 3 bases and J dropped 4; count of bases not matched to a gene: 10. Drawing the rest from reference TRBV11-3 and TRBJ2-3, the complete variable domain is EAGVVQSPRYKIIEKKQPVAFWCNPISGHNTLYWYLQNLGQGPELLIRYENEEAVDDSQLPKDRFSAERLKGVDSTLKIQPAELGDSAVYLCASSFQSSGSFADTQYFGPGTRLTVL.

This chain links TRBV4-1 with TRBJ1-5; the match to TRBD1 covers 11 bases. Looked up from germline, CDR1 is MGHRA and CDR2 is YSYEKL. The CDR3 loop spans 14 amino acids. The V gene end was trimmed by 4 bases and the J gene end by 9 bases; junction bases not matched to a gene: 5. CDR3 DNA sequence: TGCGCCAGCAGCCCGGGACAGGGGGAAAGGCCCCAGCATTTT. Its protein is CASSPGQGERPQHF.

This clone occurred once. The chain couples TRBV11-3 to TRBJ1-1, with D possibly matching TRBD1 (5 bases). CDR1 is SGHNT, CDR2 YENEEA, per germline. The CDR3 contains 15 residues. The germline V and J ends were trimmed by 5 bases and 1 base, with 14 bases remaining between them. The CDR3 region has the DNA TGTGCCAGCAGCCGATCTCCCGACAGGAACACTGAAGCTTTCTTT. Residues: CASSRSPDRNTEAFF.

Concerning this clone itself: One end of the junction does not line up with germline, which may come from a read error. The genes are TRBV5-4 and TRBJ2-1; 9 positions agree with TRBD1. Germline-derived CDR1 and CDR2 are SGHNT and YYREEE (reference sequence). This CDR3 spans 16 amino acids. The CDR3 region has the DNA TGTGCCAGCAGATTGGAGGTCTGGACAGGGGTCGATGAGCAGTTCTTC. This sequence encodes CASRLEVWTGVDEQFF.

V is TRBV7-2 and J is TRBJ2-3, with 10 bases lining up with TRBD2. The germline gives CDR1 SGHTA, CDR2 FQGNSA. This CDR3 spans 13 amino acids. The V segment lost 9 bases and the J segment 3 bases; nucleotides outside the gene matches: 3. The CDR3 DNA sequence: TGTGCCAGAGCGGGGGGGCCAACAGATACGCAGTATTTT. Its translation is CARAGGPTDTQYF.

The gene calls are TRBV11-3 and TRBJ2-1, with TRBD1 identical over 10 bases. Germline V CDR1 and CDR2: SGHNT, YENEEA. V gave up 5 bases and J gave up 3 bases; unmatched junction bases: 4. The CDR3 covers 15 residues. The CDR3 loop reads CASSPGQGSYNEQFF. The CDR3, as DNA: TGTGCCAGCAGCCCGGGACAGGGGAGCTACAATGAGCAGTTCTTC. Filled out from reference TRBV11-3 and TRBJ2-1, the complete variable domain reads EAGVVQSPRYKIIEKKQPVAFWCNPISGHNTLYWYLQNLGQGPELLIRYENEEAVDDSQLPKDRFSAERLKGVDSTLKIQPAELGDSAVYLCASSPGQGSYNEQFFGPGTRLTVL.